This T cell receptor (beta chain) was sequenced in a study of shared clonotypes between healthy human individuals. Study results and limitations: When naive CD4 clonotypes were compared across a handful of donors, 4% to 6.5% were shared. Lower generation probabilities were found for non-shared clonotypes than for those shared by all four donors. The study sampled only blood, and tissue repertoires likely differ.

Naive CD8 cells, CD45RO-negative and positively selected for CCR7, excluded terminally differentiated effector memory CD45RA+ cells. In the sorted-subset replicate PCRs, about 200 ng DNA, 25,000 to 30,000 T cell genomes, was used. Profiling relied on immunoSEQ multiplex PCR, and the TCRdb table lists in-frame clones only, not all of them. The data hold about 580,000 clones, with roughly 98% observed a single time. With respect to this clone: The target antigen is unknown.

Trimming shortened V by 2 bases and J by 3 bases, and 7 bases separated the two germline ends. Germline CDR1 SEHNR, CDR2 FQNEAQ (reference sequence). The CDR3 covers 14 residues. The clonotype was recovered from a man aged 30 to 45 in good health. This rearrangement joins TRBV7-9 to TRBJ2-2; D is undetermined. Input material: naive CD8+ T cells sorted from blood. CDR3 bases: TGTGCCAGCAGCTTAAGCAGCTACACCGGGGAGCTGTTTTTT. It codes for CASSLSSYTGELFF.